A single sample is the source of the 29 T cell receptor beta chains below, sequenced in a study of cytomegalovirus exposure and HLA in healthy donors. The PCR was carried out with 60 Vbeta primers and 13 Jbeta primers. Profiled with immunoSEQ multiplex PCR; TCRdb holds only in-frame clones, not every one. Here the sample spans 100,000 to 150,000 clones, around 78% being singletons. The sample comprised PBMCs. The receptors were sampled from a young man in good health and CMV-seropositive.

This chain joins TRBV2 and TRBJ2-5; D is perhaps TRBD2 (5 bases). Germline-derived CDR1 and CDR2 are SNHLY and FYNNEI. CDR3 length: 13 residues. V was trimmed by 4 bases and J by 1 base, leaving 7 bases between them. CDR3 DNA: TGTGCCAGCAGTGGGGAGCGCCAAGAGACCCAGTACTTC. As protein: CASSGERQETQYF.

This rearrangement joins TRBV18 to TRBJ2-2; 12 positions agree with TRBD1. Germline lookup yields CDR1 KGHSH and CDR2 LQKENI. The CDR3 is 18 residues long. Unmatched junction bases numbered 8, after V lost 3 bases and J lost 3 bases. The CDR3 here is CASSPSSGTGGHTGELFF. In DNA form, the CDR3 reads TGTGCCAGCTCACCCTCCTCCGGGACAGGGGGCCACACCGGGGAGCTGTTTTTT.

The chain uses TRBV11-1 and TRBJ2-2; no clear D. CDR1 is SGHAT, CDR2 FQDESV, per germline (reference sequence). There are 15 residues in the CDR3. V gave up 2 bases and J gave up 1 base, with 8 bases separating them. CDR3 DNA sequence: TGTGCCAGCAGCTTACGTAATTTGAACACCGGGGAGCTGTTTTTT. Its translation: CASSLRNLNTGELFF.

The gene calls are TRBV6-5 and TRBJ1-1; D is ambiguous. Trimming cost V 5 bases and J 8 bases, with 18 bases left between them. The V gene's germline CDR1 is MNHEY and CDR2 SVGAGI. The CDR3 extends over 14 amino acids. The CDR3 DNA reads TGTGCCAGCAGTCCCCCCGGGAGTTCCCGAGAAGCTTTCTTT. Its protein is CASSPPGSSREAFF.

The chain has TRBV6-1 and TRBJ2-1, with D maybe TRBD1 (6 bases). From germline, CDR1 is MNHNS and CDR2 SASEGT. The CDR3 sequence is 15 residues long. Trimming stripped 2 bases from V and 4 bases from J, with 12 bases between. This CDR3 reads CASSEQGTAYNEQFF. CDR3 nucleotides: TGTGCCAGCAGTGAACAGGGGACCGCATACAATGAGCAGTTCTTC.

The rearrangement links TRBV29-1 to TRBJ1-1; D gene unclear. Trimming shortened V by 6 bases and J by 8 bases, and 13 bases separated the two germline ends. CDR1 is SQVTM and CDR2 is ANQGSEA in the germline V gene. The CDR3 runs to 11 residues. The chain's CDR3 is CSVANGGEAFF. CDR3 bases: TGCAGCGTCGCCAACGGAGGGGAAGCTTTCTTT.

J is TRBJ2-5 and V is TRBV13; tentative D call: TRBD1 (5 bases). The germline V gene has CDR1 PRHDT and CDR2 FYEKMQ (reference sequence). V lost 2 bases, J lost 8 bases, and 15 bases lay in between. This CDR3 is built from 14 residues. The CDR3 protein is CASSLKGSPLTQYF. Here the CDR3 DNA reads TGTGCCAGCAGCTTAAAGGGGTCACCTCTTACCCAGTACTTC.

This clone was seen a single time. CDR3 sequence: CASSFLRRGAAEQYF. The DNA of the CDR3 is TGTGCCAGCAGTTTCCTCCGTCGGGGGGCGGCCGAGCAGTACTTC. The chain uses TRBV28 and TRBJ2-7, with a weak D call TRBD2 (7 bases). This CDR3 spans 15 amino acids. Germline lookup yields CDR1 MDHEN and CDR2 SYDVKM. The V and J ends lost 3 bases and 6 bases respectively, with 18 bases between them.

The chain couples TRBV10-3 to TRBJ2-7; 8 bases map to TRBD2. Germline V gene lookup returns CDR1 ENHRY and CDR2 SYGVKD. The V and J ends lost 4 bases and 1 base, in that order; junction bases with no gene match: 6. This CDR3 contains 15 residues. The CDR3 region has the DNA TGTGCCATCAGTGGTGGTAGCGGGGTTTCCTACGAGCAGTACTTC. Translated: CAISGGSGVSYEQYF.

This chain joins TRBV7-8 and TRBJ2-7; TRBD1 matches at 12 bases. The germline V gene encodes CDR1 SGHVS and CDR2 FQNEAQ. This CDR3 region has 15 residues. V trimming: 5 bases; J trimming: 6 bases; junction bases outside the gene matches: 8. For the CDR3, the DNA is TGTGCCAGCAGCCCAGGGGGGACAGGGGGCGCCGAGCAGTACTTC. It specifies CASSPGGTGGAEQYF.

This clone came up once. This CDR3 reads CASSSRGFREQYF. The DNA of the CDR3 is TGTGCCAGCAGCTCACGCGGGTTCCGCGAGCAGTACTTC. This sequence joins TRBV7-9 and TRBJ2-7, with D possibly matching TRBD2 (5 bases). Germline values: CDR1 SEHNR, CDR2 FQNEAQ (reference sequence). CDR3 length equals 13 residues. Trimming pared 4 bases from V and 6 bases from J, leaving 13 bases between. The full variable domain, its missing parts supplied by reference TRBV7-9 and TRBJ2-7, is DTGVSQNPRHKITKRGQNVTFRCDPISEHNRLYWYRQTLGQGPEFLTYFQNEAQLEKSRLLSDRFSAERPKGSFSTLEIQRTEQGDSAMYLCASSSRGFREQYFGPGTRLTVT.

The gene calls are TRBV28 and TRBJ2-7; no firm D call. Trimming removed 5 bases from V and 2 bases from J, with 10 bases in between. The V gene's germline CDR1 is MDHEN and CDR2 SYDVKM. This CDR3 has 13 amino acids. The CDR3 bases are TGTGCCAGCAGTAAGAGTATTCCCTACGAGCAGTACTTC. Translated: CASSKSIPYEQYF.

V is TRBV6-6 and J is TRBJ1-1, with D uncertain. Germline V gives CDR1 MNHNY, CDR2 SVGAGI (reference sequence). The CDR3 sequence is 14 residues long. The V end lost 5 bases, the J end lost 0 bases, and 10 bases lay between the germline ends. In DNA form, the CDR3 reads TGTGCCAGCAGTCAAAATCACATGAACACTGAAGCTTTCTTT. The encoded protein is CASSQNHMNTEAFF.

J is TRBJ1-2 and V is TRBV27; 9 bases map to TRBD1. Germline V gene lookup returns CDR1 MNHEY and CDR2 SMNVEV (reference sequence). The CDR3 is 14 residues long. V lost 6 bases, J lost 6 bases, and 8 bases stayed unmatched. The CDR3 bases are TGTGCCAGCAGCTCTACAGGGGGCGCGGATGGCTACACCTTC. It yields the protein CASSSTGGADGYTF.

This clone was detected a few times. This chain joins TRBV4-1 and TRBJ1-6; D unresolved. Deletions cut 0 bases from V and 2 bases from J, with 5 bases between. Germline V gene sequence: CDR1 MGHRA, CDR2 YSYEKL. The CDR3 is 15 amino acids. The chain's CDR3 is CASSQETAYNSPLHF. In DNA form, the CDR3 reads TGCGCCAGCAGCCAAGAAACAGCCTATAATTCACCCCTCCACTTT.

This clone was seen a handful of times. The chain recombines TRBV6-5 with TRBJ2-7, with D possibly TRBD2 on 6 matching bases. Per the germline V gene, CDR1 is MNHEY and CDR2 is SVGAGI. This CDR3 comprises 14 residues. Trimming cost V 3 bases and J 3 bases, with 12 bases left between them. CDR3 loop: CASSYGVGGYEQYF. CDR3 sequence (DNA): TGTGCCAGCAGTTATGGGGTGGGGGGCTACGAGCAGTACTTC.

V is TRBV6-6 and J is TRBJ2-5; TRBD2 matches at 11 bases. The DNA end favors TRBJ2-7, so the J call may be wrong. Germline V gene sequence: CDR1 MNHNY, CDR2 SVGAGI (reference sequence). CDR3 length equals 14 residues. Written as DNA, the CDR3 is TGTGCCAGCAGTCTAGCGGGAGGCTCCTACGAGCAGTACTTC. Its protein product is CASSLAGGSYEQYF.

The chain combines TRBV11-1 with TRBJ2-7; D is perhaps TRBD1 (6 bases). Germline V CDR1 and CDR2: SGHAT, FQDESV (reference sequence). V lost 4 bases to trimming and J lost 2 bases, with 12 bases between them. The CDR3 spans 14 residues. The CDR3 sequence: CASSYRDNPYEQYF. The CDR3 nucleotides read TGTGCCAGCAGCTACCGGGACAATCCCTACGAGCAGTACTTC.

This chain uses TRBV2 with TRBJ1-4, with D perhaps TRBD1 (6 bases). The CDR3 is 15 residues long. Germline lookup yields CDR1 SNHLY and CDR2 FYNNEI. Trimming shortened V by 8 bases and J by 0 bases, and 13 bases separated the two germline ends. The CDR3 nucleotides read TGTGCCAGCTCGTCACAGGGAACAACTAATGAAAAACTGTTTTTT. Protein: CASSSQGTTNEKLFF.

The J gene is TRBJ2-7, the V gene TRBV2; D is unclear. Germline V gene data show CDR1 as SNHLY and CDR2 as FYNNEI. CDR3 length: 13 residues. Trimming took 6 bases from V and 2 from J, leaving 11 bases between them. The CDR3 spells CASSTAHTYEQYF. CDR3 nucleotides: TGTGCCAGCAGCACAGCTCACACCTACGAGCAGTACTTC.

This clone is a singleton in its sample. V usage is TRBV9 and J usage is TRBJ1-2; 12 bases map to TRBD1. Per germline, CDR1 SGDLS and CDR2 YYNGEE. The CDR3 contains 18 residues. V dropped 2 bases and J dropped 4; count of bases not matched to a gene: 12. The CDR3 DNA follows: TGTGCCAGCAGCGTTAACCGGGACAGGGGGCTAACTAGCTATGGCTACACCTTC. It encodes CASSVNRDRGLTSYGYTF.

CDR3 in amino acids: CASSVAGANNEQFF. The CDR3 nucleotides read TGTGCCAGCAGTGTAGCGGGGGCAAACAATGAGCAGTTCTTC. This rearrangement joins TRBV2 to TRBJ2-1, with TRBD2 identical over 9 bases. This CDR3 has 14 amino acids. Looked up from germline, CDR1 is SNHLY and CDR2 is FYNNEI. Losses at the gene ends were 4 bases for V and 5 bases for J; bases not matched to a gene: 3. Full variable domain (rest looked up from reference TRBV2 and TRBJ2-1): EPEVTQTPSHQVTQMGQEVILRCVPISNHLYFYWYRQILGQKVEFLVSFYNNEISEKSEIFDDQFSVERPDGSNFTLKIRSTKLEDSAMYFCASSVAGANNEQFFGPGTRLTVL.

This clone was observed a handful of times. The rearrangement joins TRBV6-1 to TRBJ1-5; tentative D call: TRBD1 (5 bases). V was pared by 3 bases and J by 3 bases, with 12 bases between. This CDR3 comprises 15 residues. Germline values: CDR1 MNHNS, CDR2 SASEGT. The DNA for the CDR3 is TGTGCCAGCAGTGATATGGAGGGGTACAATCAGCCCCAGCATTTT. Translating it yields CASSDMEGYNQPQHF.

The chain is built from TRBV27 and TRBJ2-5, with 13 positions matching TRBD2. This CDR3 has 16 residues. CDR1 and CDR2 (germline): MNHEY, SMNVEV (reference sequence). Losses at the gene ends were 5 bases for V and 0 bases for J; bases not matched to a gene: 3. Here the CDR3 reads CASSPGTSGDQETQYF. In DNA, the CDR3 is TGTGCCAGCAGTCCAGGGACTAGCGGGGACCAAGAGACCCAGTACTTC.

V gene TRBV7-9 combines with J gene TRBJ2-3, with D maybe TRBD2 (5 bases). Per the germline V gene, CDR1 is SEHNR and CDR2 is FQNEAQ (reference sequence). Trimming shortened V by 6 bases and J by 4 bases, and 14 bases separated the two germline ends. The CDR3 runs 14 residues. For the CDR3, the DNA is TGTGCCAGCAGTTTGGATAGCGTACCAGATACGCAGTATTTT. Translated: CASSLDSVPDTQYF.

The genes are TRBV6-1 and TRBJ2-3; TRBD2 matches at 7 bases. The CDR3 loop spans 15 amino acids. Germline-derived CDR1 and CDR2 are MNHNS and SASEGT. Unmatched junction bases numbered 8, after V lost 5 bases and J lost 3 bases. CDR3 coding DNA: TGTGCCAGCAGTTTTTCAGGACTAGATACAGATACGCAGTATTTT. This translates into CASSFSGLDTDTQYF.

The rearrangement links TRBV19 to TRBJ2-7; possibly TRBD1 for D (6 bases). Germline CDR1 LNHDA, CDR2 SQIVND (reference sequence). V was cut by 6 bases and J by 2 bases, with 14 bases left in between. The CDR3 loop spans 14 amino acids. The CDR3 region is CASRVVEGAYEQYF. Here the CDR3 DNA reads TGTGCCAGTAGGGTTGTTGAGGGGGCCTACGAGCAGTACTTC.

This clone has a single count. The chain employs TRBV5-4 and TRBJ2-7; 7 positions match TRBD1. V lost 0 bases, J lost 1 base, and 1 base stayed unmatched. The CDR3 length is 14 residues. Germline CDR1 and CDR2: SGHNT and YYREEE (reference sequence). CDR3 coding DNA: TGTGCCAGCAGCTTGGAGGGGGCGTCCTACGAGCAGTACTTC. Its protein product is CASSLEGASYEQYF.

This chain connects TRBV11-3 to TRBJ2-5; D not certain. The last part of the DNA fits TRBJ2-7 better; the J call may be wrong. This CDR3 comprises 16 residues. CDR1 is SGHNT and CDR2 is YENEEA in the germline V gene. The CDR3 is CASSLEGVYSSYEQYF. The CDR3 bases are TGTGCCAGCAGCTTAGAGGGTGTTTATAGCTCCTACGAGCAGTACTTC.